This TCR beta chain was retrieved from a study of blood T cell repertoires in COVID-19. Turning to the study itself: Acute and convalescent COVID-19 samples came from the United States, Italy and Spain. Sample material is recorded as cDNA or gDNA derived from T cells, B-cell-depleted T cells, or PBMCs.

In the authors' workflow: The authors estimated nucleated cell counts from reference gene primer amplification. Repertoires were generated with immunoSEQ multiplex PCR, while TCRdb's copy carries only in-frame clones and drops some. That table supplies the V and J calls and clone size; D and trimming were determined from the DNA. Among over 400,000 clones listed, less than 90% were seen once. CDR3 size: 14 residues. Trimming at V came to 5 bases and at J to 2 bases, leaving 5 bases not matched to a gene. CDR1 is SQVTM and CDR2 is ANQGSEA in the germline V gene. This chain connects TRBV29-1 to TRBJ2-3, with TRBD1 matching over 9 bases. The sequence was obtained from a woman aged 50 to 65 with COVID-19, enrolled during active disease. Sequencing was done on a sample of peripheral blood. The DNA of the CDR3 is TGCAGCGTTACCGACAGGGGGGTCACAGATACGCAGTATTTT. Its translation is CSVTDRGVTDTQYF.